A selection of T cell receptor beta chains follows, all from one sample in a study of CD8 T cells in ankylosing spondylitis. TCRdb redid the calling of the 5' RACE reads with MiXCR, one entry per CDR3 protein. Of roughly 260,000 distinct CDR3 sequences in the sample, 15% to 25% are singletons; the top ten hold 7.8%. Specimen: blood, either unsorted or a sorted T cell fraction (not recorded which). The source is a male donor with ankylosing spondylitis or in good health (not recorded which). Both conserved end residues are part of each CDR3. The D gene is left open where the match is weak. Size is omitted from some rows. Given values are once, few, many or a class for expanded clones.

clone_size | j_call | v_call | d_call | cdr3_aa | cdr3_nt
once | TRBJ2-2 | TRBV20-1 | NA | CSALLVGMGSTGELFF | TGCAGTGCCCTTCTAGTGGGGATGGGGAGCACCGGGGAGCTGTTTTTT
NA | TRBJ1-1 | TRBV5-1 | NA | CASSLAGFRLNTEAFF | TGCGCCAGCAGCTTGGCCGGGTTTAGGTTGAACACTGAAGCTTTCTTT
NA | TRBJ1-3 | TRBV6-5 | NA | CASSYSRKISGNTIYF | TGTGCCAGCAGTTACTCTAGGAAGATCTCTGGAAACACCATATATTTT
few | TRBJ1-3 | TRBV20-1 | TRBD1 | CSARGTHRGTGLPGNTIYF | TGCAGTGCTAGAGGCACCCACCGTGGGACAGGACTACCTGGAAACACCATATATTTT
few | TRBJ1-2 | TRBV12-3/TRBV12-4 | NA | CASTPALYGYTF | TGTGCCAGCACCCCGGCCCTTTATGGCTACACCTTC
NA | TRBJ2-2 | TRBV12-3/TRBV12-4 | NA | CASSPFGVGAGTGELFF | TGTGCCAGCAGTCCTTTCGGGGTTGGGGCCGGCACCGGGGAGCTGTTTTTT
NA | TRBJ2-5 | TRBV7-2 | NA | CASSLVEPASQYF | TGTGCCAGCAGCTTAGTGGAGCCAGCGTCCCAGTACTTC
few | TRBJ2-1 | TRBV2 | NA | CASSDRVTHNEQFF | TGTGCCAGCAGTGACAGGGTGACCCACAATGAGCAGTTCTTC
few | TRBJ2-2 | TRBV2 | NA | CASSEGRTGELFF | TGTGCCAGCAGTGAGGGTCGCACCGGGGAGCTGTTTTTT
NA | TRBJ1-1 | TRBV18 | NA | CASSPSGGDTEAFF | TGTGCCAGCTCACCCAGCGGGGGAGACACTGAAGCTTTCTTT
few | TRBJ2-2 | TRBV29-1 | NA | CSVNGGYTGELFF | TGCAGCGTCAATGGGGGGTACACCGGGGAGCTGTTTTTT
many | TRBJ1-5 | TRBV5-1 | NA | CASSLGGSGQPQHF | TGCGCCAGCAGCTTGGGAGGGTCGGGTCAGCCCCAGCATTTT
few | TRBJ2-1 | TRBV7-3 | NA | CASSLMPSSNEQFF | TGTGCCAGCAGCTTAATGCCTAGCAGTAATGAGCAGTTCTTC
many | TRBJ2-2 | TRBV5-1 | NA | CASSDGSPGPGELFF | TGCGCCAGCAGCGACGGGAGCCCGGGCCCCGGGGAGCTGTTTTTT
NA | TRBJ2-1 | TRBV10-2 | TRBD1 | CASGDSIRSYNEQFF | TGCGCCAGCGGGGACAGTATCCGCTCCTACAATGAGCAGTTCTTC
many | TRBJ2-2 | TRBV5-1 | NA | CASSLGRVNTGELFF | TGCGCCAGCAGCTTGGGCAGAGTGAACACCGGGGAGCTGTTTTTT